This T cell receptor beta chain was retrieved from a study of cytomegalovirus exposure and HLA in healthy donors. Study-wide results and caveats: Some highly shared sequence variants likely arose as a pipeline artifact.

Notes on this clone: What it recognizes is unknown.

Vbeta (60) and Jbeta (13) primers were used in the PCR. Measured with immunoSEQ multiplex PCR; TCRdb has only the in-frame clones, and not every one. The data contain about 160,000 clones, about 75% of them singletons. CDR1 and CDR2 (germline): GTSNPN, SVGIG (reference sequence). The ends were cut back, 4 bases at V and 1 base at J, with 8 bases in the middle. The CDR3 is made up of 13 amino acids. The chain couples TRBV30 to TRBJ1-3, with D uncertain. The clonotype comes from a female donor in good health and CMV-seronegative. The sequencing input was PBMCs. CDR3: CAWTGRSGNTIYF. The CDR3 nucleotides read TGTGCCTGGACTGGGAGATCTGGAAACACCATATATTTT.